These 3 T cell receptor beta chains originate from one sample sequenced in a study of cytomegalovirus exposure and HLA in healthy donors. The study ran its PCR with 60 Vbeta and 13 Jbeta primers. Generated by immunoSEQ multiplex PCR, the TCRdb table keeps only in-frame clones and is missing some. In all, the sample yields tens of thousands of clones. Sequencing was carried out using PBMCs. Source of these receptors: a man in his fifties or sixties in good health and CMV-seropositive.

The rearrangement uses TRBV10-3 and TRBJ1-1, with D possibly matching TRBD1 (5 bases). Germline CDR1 reads ENHRY; CDR2 reads SYGVKD. This CDR3 region has 13 residues. Trimming removed 2 bases at V and 5 bases at J, with 9 bases between. DNA for the CDR3: TGTGCCATCAGTGAGGGGGCAGGAACTGAAGCTTTCTTT. Translated, it gives CAISEGAGTEAFF.

The chain links TRBV4-2 to TRBJ2-2; D may be TRBD2 (5 bases). Trimming cost V 4 bases and J 1 base, with 7 bases left between them. Looked up from germline, CDR1 is LGHNA and CDR2 is YNFKEQ. This CDR3 is 14 amino acids long. CDR3 residues: CASSPGLNTGELFF. DNA for the CDR3: TGTGCCAGCAGCCCCGGACTGAACACCGGGGAGCTGTTTTTT.

The chain uses TRBV7-6 and TRBJ2-7, with 13 bases that match TRBD2. V trimming: 6 bases; J trimming: 6 bases; junction bases outside the gene matches: 5. The CDR3 is 14 amino acids. Per germline, CDR1 SGHVS and CDR2 FNYEAQ. The CDR3 DNA is TGTGCCAGCAGGGGGACTAGCGGGACTCTCGAGCAGTACTTC. This sequence encodes CASRGTSGTLEQYF. Variable domain in full (rest from reference TRBV7-6 and TRBJ2-7): GAGVSQSPRYKVTKRGQDVALRCDPISGHVSLYWYRQALGQGPEFLTYFNYEAQQDKSGLPNDRFSAERPEGSISTLTIQRTEQRDSAMYRCASRGTSGTLEQYFGPGTRLTVT.